This note documents a single TCR beta chain sequence. Its antigen remains unknown. In germline, CDR1 is MNHEY, CDR2 SVGEGT. Trimming shortened V by 5 bases and J by 0 bases, and 14 bases separated the two germline ends. The CDR3 runs 16 residues. cDNA came from around 0.5 to 1 ug RNA primed by random hexamers. The CDR3 of TCR beta was amplified by immunoSEQ multiplex PCR across 54 Vbeta and 13 Jbeta. TCRdb re-derived calls from the immunoSEQ multiplex PCR reads in MiXCR, one entry per CDR3 protein. The sample includes some 300,000 distinct CDR3 sequences, about 88% of them seen just once. The data stem from a study of CD8 T cells in Susac syndrome. Sequencing targeted TCR beta in blood CD8+ and CD4+ T cells. The multiple sclerosis control group was made up of treatment-naive patients with stable or active relapsing-remitting disease. Whole-study results and caveats: Acknowledgment was made by the study that its TCR sequencing and HLA analysis involved a relatively small number of individuals.

V and J are TRBV6-2 or TRBV6-3 and TRBJ2-4; D possibly matches TRBD1 or TRBD2 (5 bases each). The receptor comes from a human donor with multiple sclerosis. Sample: CD8+ T cells from PBMCs. The CDR3 coding sequence is TGTGCCAGCAGTGGGTTGACGGGGCTAGCCAAAAACATTCAGTACTTC. Amino acids: CASSGLTGLAKNIQYF.